This T cell receptor beta chain originates from a study of T cells in Graves' hyperthyroidism and ophthalmopathy. This clonotype was seen at least ten times. Amplified regions were TCR beta CDR3 sequences from RNA transcripts. The HTBI set primed first-round TCR CDR3 RT-PCR. TCRdb itself ran the multiplex PCR reads through MiXCR, one entry per CDR3 protein. This sample has about 130,000 distinct CDR3 sequences, with around 21% found just once. V gave up 1 base and J gave up 2 bases, with 9 bases separating them. From germline, CDR1 is SGHTS and CDR2 YDEGEE. The CDR3 consists of 14 residues. The V gene is TRBV5-8, the J gene TRBJ2-5; TRBD1 might be the D (5 bases). The TCR comes from a woman between 50 and 59 years old with Graves' hyperthyroidism that later progressed to Graves' ophthalmopathy. The sample consisted of blood. CDR3 bases: TGTGCCAGCAGCTTGTATCAGGGACAAGAGACCCAGTACTTC. The encoded protein is CASSLYQGQETQYF.